These 14 T cell receptor beta chains originate from one sample sequenced in a study of blood T cell repertoires in COVID-19 (dated by TCRdb to the early 2020s). The protocol used for the library was the immunoSEQ multiplex PCR assay. This immuneACCESS table, as held by TCRdb, lists in-frame sequences with V and J called but not all clones. Of the missing ones, under half trace to an unresolved V gene in checked studies; the others have no known cause. The sample has around 180,000 clones on record, about 82% of them singletons. Under 5.5% of the sample is taken by the ten largest. Sequencing was done on a sample of peripheral blood. All receptors derive from a woman aged 30 to 39 with acute or convalescent COVID-19.

J is TRBJ1-5 and V is TRBV7-6; D unresolved. V was shortened by 5 bases and J by 0 bases, with 14 bases between the two germline ends. This CDR3 has 16 residues. Looked up from germline, CDR1 is SGHVS and CDR2 is FNYEAQ. CDR3 protein: CASSVGVTGSNQPQHF. Written as DNA, the CDR3 is TGTGCCAGCAGCGTAGGAGTAACGGGTAGCAATCAGCCCCAGCATTTT.

This sequence joins TRBV27 and TRBJ2-2; 7 bases agree with TRBD1. Per the germline V gene, CDR1 is MNHEY and CDR2 is SMNVEV (reference sequence). With V trimmed by 2 bases and J by 1 base, 4 bases remained unmatched. The CDR3 is made up of 16 amino acids. The CDR3 here is CASSLGQGVNTGELFF. The DNA of the CDR3 is TGTGCCAGCAGTTTAGGGCAGGGGGTGAACACCGGGGAGCTGTTTTTT.

V and J are TRBV7-9 and TRBJ2-3; TRBD2 agrees at 11 bases. Per germline, CDR1 SEHNR and CDR2 FQNEAQ (reference sequence). V trimming: 3 bases; J trimming: 2 bases; junction bases outside the gene matches: 7. This CDR3 is 17 amino acids long. The CDR3: CASSFVRLAGLTDTQYF. CDR3 coding DNA: TGTGCCAGCAGCTTCGTTCGACTAGCGGGGCTCACAGATACGCAGTATTTT.

The chain carries TRBV19 and TRBJ2-7; D not resolved. CDR1 LNHDA and CDR2 SQIVND come from the germline V gene (reference sequence). V was clipped by 0 bases and J by 6 bases, with 6 bases between them. CDR3 length equals 12 residues. Here the CDR3 reads CASSIEGGEQYF. DNA of the CDR3: TGTGCCAGTAGTATAGAAGGCGGCGAGCAGTACTTC.

The gene calls are TRBV7-2 and TRBJ1-6, with a tentative D call TRBD1 (5 bases). Trimming left V 2 bases short and J 3 bases short, with 11 bases between. The germline V gene encodes CDR1 SGHTA and CDR2 FQGNSA. CDR3 size: 16 residues. The CDR3 coding sequence is TGTGCCAGCAGCTTAATCGGGGGGGGCTATAATTCACCCCTCCACTTT. This encodes CASSLIGGGYNSPLHF.

This chain connects TRBV5-1 to TRBJ1-3; 7 bases align to TRBD1. Germline V gene data show CDR1 as SGHRS and CDR2 as YFSETQ. The J segment lost 3 bases and the V segment lost 7 bases, leaving 7 bases of the junction unmatched. The CDR3 has 14 amino acids. The CDR3 nucleotides are TGCGCCAGCGGACAAACAGGGGTTGGAAACACCATATATTTT. Protein sequence: CASGQTGVGNTIYF.

This clone was observed once. V and J are TRBV30 and TRBJ2-3, with D possibly being TRBD2 (6 bases). Germline CDR1 and CDR2: GTSNPN and SVGIG (reference sequence). The CDR3 sequence is 15 residues long. Trimming pared 1 base from V and 2 bases from J, leaving 13 bases between. The CDR3 DNA is TGTGCCTGGAGTGAAGGAGGGACCTACACAGATACGCAGTATTTT. Its protein is CAWSEGGTYTDTQYF.

This chain links TRBV28 with TRBJ2-7, with 10 bases lining up with TRBD2. This CDR3 spans 15 amino acids. V was clipped by 5 bases and J by 4 bases; unmatched bases: 8. The germline V gene has CDR1 MDHEN and CDR2 SYDVKM. The CDR3 coding sequence is TGTGCCAGCAGTGCGAGGACTAGCGGAGGTTACGAGCAGTACTTC. Encoded protein: CASSARTSGGYEQYF.

This clone was counted once. The rearrangement links TRBV6-5 to TRBJ1-5; TRBD1 matches at 8 bases. CDR3 length: 15 residues. From germline, CDR1 is MNHEY and CDR2 SVGAGI. V trimming: 9 bases; J trimming: 4 bases; junction bases outside the gene matches: 11. CDR3 residues: CASFNRDRRNQPQHF. CDR3 nucleotide sequence: TGTGCCAGTTTTAACCGGGACAGGAGGAATCAGCCCCAGCATTTT.

The chain combines TRBV24-1 with TRBJ2-1, with 7 bases aligning to TRBD1. Germline V gene lookup returns CDR1 KGHDR and CDR2 SFDVKD. Unmatched junction bases numbered 6, after V lost 2 bases and J lost 0 bases. CDR3 length: 17 residues. The CDR3 DNA sequence: TGTGCCACCAGTGATTGGGGACAGTCGAGCTCCTACAATGAGCAGTTCTTC. Its protein product is CATSDWGQSSSYNEQFF.

This clone was found many times. The chain uses TRBV2 and TRBJ1-5, with 11 bases lining up with TRBD1. The germline CDR1 and CDR2 sequences are SNHLY and FYNNEI. V trimming: 6 bases; J trimming: 5 bases; junction bases outside the gene matches: 6. The CDR3 loop spans 15 amino acids. As DNA, the CDR3 is TGTGCCAGCAGCGGGGACAGGGGGGGATATCAGCCCCAGCATTTT. Encoded protein: CASSGDRGGYQPQHF. Complete variable domain (other parts from reference TRBV2 and TRBJ1-5): EPEVTQTPSHQVTQMGQEVILRCVPISNHLYFYWYRQILGQKVEFLVSFYNNEISEKSEIFDDQFSVERPDGSNFTLKIRSTKLEDSAMYFCASSGDRGGYQPQHFGDGTRLSIL.

V usage is TRBV6-5 and J usage is TRBJ2-4, with TRBD1 as a possible D gene (5 bases). The CDR3 runs 16 residues. The V end lost 4 bases, the J end lost 2 bases, and 15 bases lay between the germline ends. Germline-derived CDR1 and CDR2 are MNHEY and SVGAGI. CDR3 in DNA: TGTGCCAGCAGTTTCAGGGCAGGGTCAACCAAAAACATTCAGTACTTC. Translating it yields CASSFRAGSTKNIQYF.

This chain connects TRBV9 to TRBJ2-7; D unclear. CDR3 length: 13 amino acids. The V end was cut by 0 bases, the J end by 2 bases, with 6 bases between. The germline gives CDR1 SGDLS, CDR2 YYNGEE. The CDR3: CASSVAPAYEQYF. The CDR3 DNA follows: TGTGCCAGCAGCGTAGCCCCGGCCTACGAGCAGTACTTC.

The chain uses TRBV30 and TRBJ2-1; 15 nucleotides agree with TRBD2. The CDR3 totals 18 residues. J gave up 0 bases and V 7 bases, and 10 bases lay outside the gene matches. Germline CDR1 reads GTSNPN; CDR2 reads SVGIG (reference sequence). The CDR3 loop is CASWTGLAGGSSYNEQFF. The DNA for the CDR3 is TGTGCCTCCTGGACAGGACTAGCGGGAGGGAGCTCCTACAATGAGCAGTTCTTC.